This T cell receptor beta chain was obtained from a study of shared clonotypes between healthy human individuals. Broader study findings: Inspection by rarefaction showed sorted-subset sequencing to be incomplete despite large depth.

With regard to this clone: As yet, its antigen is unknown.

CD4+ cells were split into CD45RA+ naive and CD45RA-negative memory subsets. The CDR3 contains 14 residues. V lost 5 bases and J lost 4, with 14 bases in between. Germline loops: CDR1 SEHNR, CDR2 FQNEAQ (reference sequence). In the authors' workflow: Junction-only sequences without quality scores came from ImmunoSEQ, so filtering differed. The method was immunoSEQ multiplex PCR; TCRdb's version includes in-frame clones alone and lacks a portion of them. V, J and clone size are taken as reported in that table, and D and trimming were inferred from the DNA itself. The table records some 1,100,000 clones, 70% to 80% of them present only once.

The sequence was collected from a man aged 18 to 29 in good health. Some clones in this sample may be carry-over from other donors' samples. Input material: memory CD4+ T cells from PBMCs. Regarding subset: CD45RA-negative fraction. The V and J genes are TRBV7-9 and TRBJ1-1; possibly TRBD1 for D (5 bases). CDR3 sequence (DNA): TGTGCCAGCAGCCAATCCTCAGGGATCACTGAAGCTTTCTTT. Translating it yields CASSQSSGITEAFF. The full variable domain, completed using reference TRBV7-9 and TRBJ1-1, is DTGVSQNPRHKITKRGQNVTFRCDPISEHNRLYWYRQTLGQGPEFLTYFQNEAQLEKSRLLSDRFSAERPKGSFSTLEIQRTEQGDSAMYLCASSQSSGITEAFFGQGTRLTVV.